These 27 T cell receptor beta chains were sequenced from one sample in a study of identical twins. MiXCR, run by TCRdb on the 5' RACE reads, gives a single entry per CDR3 protein. This table has about 890,000 distinct CDR3 sequences, 12% appearing once. This sample was also put to use in a study of yellow fever vaccine responses in identical twins.

Sequencing used PBMCs. These TCRs come from a woman between 18 and 29 years old in good health.

Ten or more counts support this clonotype. The chain couples TRBV12-3 or TRBV12-4 to TRBJ2-1, with D perhaps given as TRBD1 or TRBD2 (5 bases each). V lost 6 bases to trimming and J lost 8 bases, with 11 bases between them. There are 12 residues in the CDR3. This CDR3 reads CASSQVGDEQFF. The CDR3 DNA reads TGTGCCAGCAGCCAGGTGGGGGATGAGCAGTTCTTC.

This clonotype has a handful of counts. The chain uses TRBV7-2 and TRBJ2-3; D is tentatively TRBD1 or TRBD2 (5 bases each). The CDR3 extends over 14 amino acids. With 5 bases removed from V and 9 bases from J, the gap between germline ends came to 18 bases. Germline values: CDR1 SGHTA, CDR2 FQGNSA. The CDR3 region is CASSKWGLGETQYF. Here the CDR3 DNA reads TGTGCCAGCAGCAAGTGGGGGTTGGGGGAGACGCAGTATTTT.

This clonotype has a handful of counts. This chain uses TRBV6-5 with TRBJ1-1; D perhaps matches TRBD1 (5 bases). Germline V gives CDR1 MNHEY, CDR2 SVGAGI. CDR3 length: 14 amino acids. Between the trimmed V and J ends, which lost 3 bases and 4 bases, there was a span of 12 bases. This CDR3 is CASSYSGSGTEAFF. Here the CDR3 DNA reads TGTGCCAGCAGTTATTCAGGGTCGGGCACTGAAGCTTTCTTT.

The chain couples TRBV7-2 to TRBJ1-5, with 7 bases matching TRBD1. V gave up 10 bases and J gave up 7 bases; unmatched junction bases: 10. The CDR3 is 13 residues long. Germline CDR1 and CDR2: SGHTA and FQGNSA. This CDR3 is CATARDSGQPQHF. For the CDR3, the DNA is TGTGCCACGGCACGGGACAGCGGCCAGCCCCAGCATTTT.

Only a few counts were recorded for this clonotype. CDR3 DNA sequence: TGTGCCAGCAGCTTAGGACAGCGTCATGCAACTAATGAAAAACTGTTTTTT. It translates to CASSLGQRHATNEKLFF. The chain employs TRBV7-9 and TRBJ1-4; perhaps TRBD1 as D (5 bases). With 1 base removed from V and 0 bases from J, the gap between germline ends came to 12 bases. Germline lookup yields CDR1 SEHNR and CDR2 FQNEAQ (reference sequence). This CDR3 has 17 residues.

This clonotype turned up a few times. Its ends do not fully match the called genes, so a read error is possible. The chain recombines TRBV4-2 with TRBJ1-1; the D is unclear. The CDR3 is 16 residues long. The germline V gene encodes CDR1 LGHNA and CDR2 YNFKEQ. The CDR3 loop is CASSQELTPLNTEAFF. In DNA, the CDR3 is TGTGCCAGCAGCCAAGAATTGACACCTTTGAACACCGAAGCTTTCTTT.

This clonotype was found a few times. This chain connects TRBV10-3 to TRBJ2-7, with D tentatively TRBD2 (6 bases). V shed 0 bases and J shed 6 bases, with 9 bases lying between them. The CDR3 sequence is 13 residues long. Germline V gene sequence: CDR1 ENHRY, CDR2 SYGVKD. CDR3 in amino acids: CAISESRGGEQYF. DNA of the CDR3: TGTGCCATCAGTGAGTCTAGGGGAGGCGAGCAGTACTTC.

A few counts support this clonotype. Written as DNA, the CDR3 is TGCGCCAGCAGCTTAGTTACTCACACCGGGGAGCTGTTTTTT. The encoded protein is CASSLVTHTGELFF. The chain recombines TRBV5-1 with TRBJ2-2; D gene ambiguous. The CDR3 extends over 14 amino acids. Germline V gene sequence: CDR1 SGHRS, CDR2 YFSETQ. Trimming took off 2 bases at V and 3 bases at J, with 8 bases between the two ends.

The chain employs TRBV27 and TRBJ2-1; either TRBD1 or TRBD2 may supply D (7 bases each). Germline assignment: CDR1 MNHEY and CDR2 SMNVEV (reference sequence). Trimming cost V 5 bases and J 2 bases, with 13 bases left between them. The CDR3 runs to 15 residues. CDR3 region: CASSPGGAAYNEQFF. CDR3 DNA: TGTGCCAGCAGTCCAGGGGGGGCGGCCTACAATGAGCAGTTCTTC.

This clonotype was picked up a small number of times. The chain has TRBV28 and TRBJ2-5; 7 bases map to TRBD2. Germline values: CDR1 MDHEN, CDR2 SYDVKM. The CDR3 loop spans 15 amino acids. Trimming took 7 bases from V and 1 from J; bases not matched to a gene: 9. DNA for the CDR3: TGTGCCAGCACAAAGCGGGACGGCCTCCAAGAGACCCAGTACTTC. This encodes CASTKRDGLQETQYF.

The V call is TRBV7-3, the J call TRBJ2-3; 7 bases map to TRBD2. The CDR3 is 15 amino acids. With V trimmed by 4 bases and J by 2 bases, 6 bases remained unmatched. Looked up from germline, CDR1 is SGHTA and CDR2 is FQGTGA. CDR3 sequence reads: CASSSRGDPTDTQYF. The CDR3 DNA reads TGTGCCAGCAGCTCCCGGGGGGACCCCACAGATACGCAGTATTTT. Combining the CDR3 with reference TRBV7-3 and TRBJ2-3 gives the whole variable domain GAGVSQTPSNKVTEKGKYVELRCDPISGHTALYWYRQSLGQGPEFLIYFQGTGAADDSGLPNDRFFAVRPEGSVSTLKIQRTERGDSAVYLCASSSRGDPTDTQYFGPGTRLTVL.

This clonotype was seen only a few times. The rearrangement uses TRBV7-9 and TRBJ2-7, with TRBD2 as a possible D gene (6 bases). The CDR3 totals 16 residues. Germline loops: CDR1 SEHNR, CDR2 FQNEAQ (reference sequence). V lost 5 bases and J 4 bases, leaving 21 bases between the germline ends. CDR3 nucleotide sequence: TGTGCCAGCAGCATCAGGGACTTTTCCCCTCCATACGAGCAGTACTTC. Amino acids: CASSIRDFSPPYEQYF. Full variable domain (rest looked up from reference TRBV7-9 and TRBJ2-7): DTGVSQNPRHKITKRGQNVTFRCDPISEHNRLYWYRQTLGQGPEFLTYFQNEAQLEKSRLLSDRFSAERPKGSFSTLEIQRTEQGDSAMYLCASSIRDFSPPYEQYFGPGTRLTVT.

The rearrangement links TRBV11-2 to TRBJ2-1; D is undetermined. This CDR3 comprises 14 residues. Germline V CDR1 and CDR2: SGHAT, FQNNGV. V shed 0 bases and J shed 8 bases, with 11 bases lying between them. CDR3 loop: CASSLDHSFYEQFF. CDR3 DNA sequence: TGTGCCAGCAGCTTAGATCATAGTTTTTATGAGCAGTTCTTC.

This sequence joins TRBV20-1 and TRBJ1-5; 7 bases fit TRBD1. CDR3 length: 14 residues. The germline CDR1 and CDR2 sequences are DFQATT and SNEGSKA (reference sequence). The J segment lost 4 bases and the V segment lost 3 bases, leaving 6 bases of the junction unmatched. The CDR3 region is CSASSQGVNQPQHF. CDR3 DNA: TGCAGTGCTAGCAGCCAGGGGGTGAATCAGCCCCAGCATTTT.

V gene TRBV12-3 or TRBV12-4 combines with J gene TRBJ2-7; TRBD2 aligns across 7 bases. Unmatched junction bases numbered 8, after V lost 7 bases and J lost 2 bases. The CDR3 has 14 amino acids. The DNA of the CDR3 is TGTGCCAGCACCCCTGGGGCGGGAGCCTACGAGCAGTACTTC. Translated, it gives CASTPGAGAYEQYF.

The J gene is TRBJ2-1, the V gene TRBV4-2; TRBD1 might be the D (6 bases). The CDR3 extends over 14 amino acids. Germline CDR1 LGHNA, CDR2 YNFKEQ. Trimming took off 0 bases at V and 9 bases at J, with 12 bases between the two ends. CDR3 protein: CASSQDGQGIEQFF. The CDR3 DNA reads as TGTGCCAGCAGCCAAGATGGCCAGGGGATTGAGCAGTTCTTC.

V and J are TRBV5-1 and TRBJ2-3, with 10 bases identical to TRBD2. CDR3 length: 16 amino acids. Germline V gene data show CDR1 as SGHRS and CDR2 as YFSETQ. Trimming removed 1 base from V and 6 bases from J; junction bases left unmatched: 8. The CDR3 is CASSLILAGDTDTQYF. CDR3 sequence (DNA): TGCGCCAGCAGCTTGATCCTAGCGGGAGATACGGATACGCAGTATTTT.

In its sample, this clonotype was seen many times. DNA of the CDR3: TGTGCCAGCAGTGAGACGAGCTCCTACGAGCAGTACTTC. Amino acids: CASSETSSYEQYF. J is TRBJ2-7 and V is TRBV6-1; D is unclear. Trimming pared 3 bases from V and 0 bases from J, leaving 6 bases between. In germline, CDR1 is MNHNS, CDR2 SASEGT. The CDR3 covers 13 residues.

The rearrangement uses TRBV29-1 and TRBJ2-2; 7 bases fit TRBD2. Unmatched junction bases numbered 11, after V lost 7 bases and J lost 0 bases. CDR1 is SQVTM, CDR2 ANQGSEA, per germline. This CDR3 is 16 amino acids long. The CDR3 DNA follows: TGCAGCGCAGATCCCTCTAGCGGCCCGAACACCGGGGAGCTGTTTTTT. Amino acids: CSADPSSGPNTGELFF.

In its sample, this clonotype was seen many times. The V gene is TRBV12-3 or TRBV12-4, the J gene TRBJ2-3, with no clear D. The CDR3 spans 13 residues. V lost 5 bases and J lost 11, with 17 bases in between. The CDR3 reads CASSHPAGRVQYF. The CDR3 DNA is TGTGCCAGCAGTCACCCGGCTGGTAGGGTGCAGTATTTT.

This clonotype has only a few counts. The V gene is TRBV5-8, the J gene TRBJ2-1, with TRBD1 identical over 8 bases. V shed 1 base and J 7 bases; nucleotides not matched to a gene: 7. In germline, CDR1 is SGHTS, CDR2 YDEGEE. The CDR3 is 15 residues long. The CDR3 DNA is TGTGCCAGCAGCTTGTTAGGACAGGGCGGTAATGAGCAGTTCTTC. It translates to CASSLLGQGGNEQFF.

This clonotype was counted between two and nine times. V is TRBV10-3 and J is TRBJ2-5; D is unresolved. The CDR3 has 13 amino acids. The V end was cut by 6 bases, the J end by 0 bases, with 8 bases between. CDR1 is ENHRY, CDR2 SYGVKD, per germline. CDR3 nucleotide sequence: TGTGCCATCAGCGAAAAGTACCAAGAGACCCAGTACTTC. Amino acid sequence: CAISEKYQETQYF.

This clonotype was counted ten times or more. The chain is built from TRBV4-1 and TRBJ2-1; D uncertain. Trimming pared 4 bases from V and 0 bases from J, leaving 13 bases between. The CDR3 is made up of 16 amino acids. Germline V gene sequence: CDR1 MGHRA, CDR2 YSYEKL. CDR3 amino acids: CASSLVSTGSYNEQFF. The CDR3 region has the DNA TGCGCCAGCAGCCTCGTTTCGACTGGCTCCTACAATGAGCAGTTCTTC.

This clonotype was recorded a few times. The chain carries TRBV2 and TRBJ2-3; no clear D gene. Germline lookup yields CDR1 SNHLY and CDR2 FYNNEI. The CDR3 is 13 residues long. V lost 8 bases to trimming and J lost 1 base, with 10 bases between them. DNA for the CDR3: TGTGCCAGCTCGACTCTGCGCACAGATACGCAGTATTTT. This gives the protein CASSTLRTDTQYF.

This clonotype was counted a few times. The chain is built from TRBV20-1 and TRBJ2-7, with 9 nucleotides matching TRBD2. This CDR3 comprises 14 residues. From germline, CDR1 is DFQATT and CDR2 SNEGSKA (reference sequence). J lost 0 bases, V lost 3 bases, and 3 bases had no gene match. The CDR3 spells CSARYSGSSYEQYF. CDR3 bases: TGCAGTGCTAGGTATAGCGGGAGCTCCTACGAGCAGTACTTC.

The chain has TRBV6-2 or TRBV6-3 and TRBJ2-3, with D possibly being TRBD2 (6 bases). Germline CDR1 reads MNHEY; CDR2 reads SVGEGT. The CDR3 consists of 15 residues. V lost 2 bases, J lost 1 base, and 10 bases lay in between. The CDR3 is CASSYSGYRTDTQYF. CDR3 nucleotide sequence: TGTGCCAGCAGTTACAGCGGGTATCGCACAGATACGCAGTATTTT.

The chain has TRBV5-1 and TRBJ2-3, with D possibly matching TRBD2 (6 bases). Germline CDR1 and CDR2: SGHRS and YFSETQ. Trimming took off 0 bases at V and 6 bases at J, with 11 bases between the two ends. This CDR3 spans 14 amino acids. The CDR3 loop reads CASSLEGGGDTQYF. Written as DNA, the CDR3 is TGCGCCAGCAGCTTGGAGGGAGGTGGGGATACGCAGTATTTT.